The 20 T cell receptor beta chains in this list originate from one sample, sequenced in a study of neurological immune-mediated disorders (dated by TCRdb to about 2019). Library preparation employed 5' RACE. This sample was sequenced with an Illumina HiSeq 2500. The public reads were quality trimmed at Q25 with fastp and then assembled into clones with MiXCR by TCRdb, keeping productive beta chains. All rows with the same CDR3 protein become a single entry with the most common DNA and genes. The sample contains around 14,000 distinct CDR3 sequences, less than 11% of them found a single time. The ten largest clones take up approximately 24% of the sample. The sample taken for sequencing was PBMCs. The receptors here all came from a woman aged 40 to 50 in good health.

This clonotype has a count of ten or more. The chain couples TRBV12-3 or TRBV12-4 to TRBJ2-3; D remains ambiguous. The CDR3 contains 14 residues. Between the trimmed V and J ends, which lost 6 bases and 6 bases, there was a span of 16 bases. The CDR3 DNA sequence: TGTGCCAGCAGCCTCCAAATACCTGGGGATACGCAGTATTTT. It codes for CASSLQIPGDTQYF.

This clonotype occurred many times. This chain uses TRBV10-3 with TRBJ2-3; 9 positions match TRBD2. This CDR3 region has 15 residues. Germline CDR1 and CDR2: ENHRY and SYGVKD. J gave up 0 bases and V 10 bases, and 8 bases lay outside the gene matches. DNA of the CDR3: TGTGCCACACTTGGACTAGCGATTAGCACAGATACGCAGTATTTT. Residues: CATLGLAISTDTQYF.

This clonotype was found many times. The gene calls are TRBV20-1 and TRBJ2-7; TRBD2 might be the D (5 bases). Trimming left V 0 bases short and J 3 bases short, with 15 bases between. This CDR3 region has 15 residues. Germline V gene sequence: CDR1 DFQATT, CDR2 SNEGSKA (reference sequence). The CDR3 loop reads CSARDAREPDYEQYF. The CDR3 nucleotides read TGCAGTGCTAGAGATGCGAGGGAGCCAGACTACGAGCAGTACTTC.

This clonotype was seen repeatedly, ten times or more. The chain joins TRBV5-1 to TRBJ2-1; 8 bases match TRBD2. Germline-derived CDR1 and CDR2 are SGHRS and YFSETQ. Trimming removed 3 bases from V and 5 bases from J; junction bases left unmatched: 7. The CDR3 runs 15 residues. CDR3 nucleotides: TGCGCCAGCAGCTGGAGCGGGGGAGCTAACAATGAGCAGTTCTTC. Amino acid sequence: CASSWSGGANNEQFF.

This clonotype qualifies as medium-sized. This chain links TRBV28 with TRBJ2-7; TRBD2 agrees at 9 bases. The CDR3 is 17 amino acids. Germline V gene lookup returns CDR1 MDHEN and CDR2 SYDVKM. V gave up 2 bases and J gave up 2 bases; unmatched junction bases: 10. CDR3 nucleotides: TGTGCCAGCAGTTTAACAGAGGAGCGGGAGGATACCTACGAGCAGTACTTC. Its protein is CASSLTEEREDTYEQYF.

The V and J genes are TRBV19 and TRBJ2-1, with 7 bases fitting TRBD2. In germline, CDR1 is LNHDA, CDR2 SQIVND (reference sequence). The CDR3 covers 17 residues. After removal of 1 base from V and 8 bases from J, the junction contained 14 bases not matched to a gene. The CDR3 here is CASSIVRDNGRIDEQFF. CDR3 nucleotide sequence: TGTGCCAGTAGTATAGTTCGTGATAACGGGAGGATCGATGAGCAGTTCTTC.

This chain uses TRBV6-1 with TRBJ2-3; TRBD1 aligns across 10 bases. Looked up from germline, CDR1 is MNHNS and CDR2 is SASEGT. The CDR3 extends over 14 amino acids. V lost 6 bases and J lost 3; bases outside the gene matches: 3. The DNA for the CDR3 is TGTGCCAGCAGGGACAGGGGGGCAACAGATACGCAGTATTTT. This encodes CASRDRGATDTQYF.

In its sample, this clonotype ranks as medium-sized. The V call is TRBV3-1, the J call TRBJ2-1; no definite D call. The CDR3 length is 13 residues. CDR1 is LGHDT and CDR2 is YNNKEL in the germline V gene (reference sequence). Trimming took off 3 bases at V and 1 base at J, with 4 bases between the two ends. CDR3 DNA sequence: TGTGCCAGCAGCCACGGTTCCTACAATGAGCAGTTCTTC. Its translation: CASSHGSYNEQFF.

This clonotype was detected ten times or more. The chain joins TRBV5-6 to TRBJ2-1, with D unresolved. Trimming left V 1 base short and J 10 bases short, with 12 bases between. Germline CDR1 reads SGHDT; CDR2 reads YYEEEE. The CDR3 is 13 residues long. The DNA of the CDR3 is TGTGCCAGCAGCTTGATGAGGTCGGTCGAGCAGTTCTTC. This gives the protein CASSLMRSVEQFF. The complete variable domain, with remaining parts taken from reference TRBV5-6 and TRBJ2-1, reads DAGVTQSPTHLIKTRGQQVTLRCSPKSGHDTVSWYQQALGQGPQFIFQYYEEEERQRGNFPDRFSGHQFPNYSSELNVNALLLGDSALYLCASSLMRSVEQFFGPGTRLTVL.

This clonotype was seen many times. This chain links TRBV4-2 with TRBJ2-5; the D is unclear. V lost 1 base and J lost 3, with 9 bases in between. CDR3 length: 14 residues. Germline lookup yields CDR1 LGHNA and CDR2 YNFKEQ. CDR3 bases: TGTGCCAGCAGCCAAGCGACTGGAGAAGAGACCCAGTACTTC. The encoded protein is CASSQATGEETQYF.

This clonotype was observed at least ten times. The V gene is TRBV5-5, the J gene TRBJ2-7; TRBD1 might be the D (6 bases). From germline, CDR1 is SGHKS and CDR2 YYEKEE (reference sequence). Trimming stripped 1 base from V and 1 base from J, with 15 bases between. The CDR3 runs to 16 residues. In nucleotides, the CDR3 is TGTGCCAGCAGCTTGAAGGGGACATCCCTATCCTACGAGCAGTACTTC. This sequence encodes CASSLKGTSLSYEQYF.

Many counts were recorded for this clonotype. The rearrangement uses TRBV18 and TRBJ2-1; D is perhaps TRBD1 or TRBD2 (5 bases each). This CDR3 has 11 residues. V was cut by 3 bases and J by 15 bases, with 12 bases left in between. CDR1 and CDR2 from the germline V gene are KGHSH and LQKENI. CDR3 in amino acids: CASSPGGGWFF. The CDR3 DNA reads TGTGCCAGCTCACCGGGTGGGGGATGGTTCTTC.

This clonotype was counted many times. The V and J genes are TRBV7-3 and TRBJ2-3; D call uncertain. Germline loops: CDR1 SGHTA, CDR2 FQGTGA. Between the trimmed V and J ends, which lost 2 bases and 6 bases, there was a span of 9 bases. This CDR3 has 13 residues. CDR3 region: CASSLSLSDTQYF. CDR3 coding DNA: TGTGCCAGCAGCTTATCACTTTCCGATACGCAGTATTTT.

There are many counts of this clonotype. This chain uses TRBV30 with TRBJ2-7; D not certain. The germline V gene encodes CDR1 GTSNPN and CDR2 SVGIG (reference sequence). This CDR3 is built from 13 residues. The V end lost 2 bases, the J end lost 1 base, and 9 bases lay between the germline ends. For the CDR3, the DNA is TGTGCCTGGAGTTGGGCAGATTCCTACGAGCAGTACTTC. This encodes CAWSWADSYEQYF.

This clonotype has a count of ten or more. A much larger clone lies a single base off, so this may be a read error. Here the CDR3 reads CANSLEYF. The CDR3 bases are TGTGCCAACAGTTTAGAGTATTTT. The chain is built from TRBV27 and TRBJ2-3; D is ambiguous. Per the germline V gene, CDR1 is MNHEY and CDR2 is SMNVEV (reference sequence). There are 8 residues in the CDR3.

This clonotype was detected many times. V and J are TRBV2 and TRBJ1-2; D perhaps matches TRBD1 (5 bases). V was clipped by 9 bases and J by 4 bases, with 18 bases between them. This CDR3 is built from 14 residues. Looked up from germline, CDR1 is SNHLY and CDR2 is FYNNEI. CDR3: CASRRRGRGYGYTF. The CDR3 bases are TGTGCCAGTCGCAGAAGGGGAAGGGGCTATGGCTACACCTTC.

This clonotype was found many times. This CDR3 reads CASSDPGTISYEQYF. CDR3 nucleotide sequence: TGTGCCAGCAGTGACCCCGGGACTATCTCCTACGAGCAGTACTTC. The V call is TRBV6-1, the J call TRBJ2-7; 7 nucleotides align to TRBD2. V gave up 3 bases and J gave up 0 bases; unmatched junction bases: 5. CDR1 and CDR2 (germline): MNHNS, SASEGT. The CDR3 sequence is 15 residues long.

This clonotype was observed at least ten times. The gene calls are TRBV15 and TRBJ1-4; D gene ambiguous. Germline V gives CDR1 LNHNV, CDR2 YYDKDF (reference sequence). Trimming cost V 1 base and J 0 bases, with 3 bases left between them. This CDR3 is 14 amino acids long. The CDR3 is CATSRAATNEKLFF. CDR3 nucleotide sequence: TGTGCCACCAGCAGAGCCGCAACTAATGAAAAACTGTTTTTT.

CDR3 sequence: CASSGSGTVNTEAFF. DNA of the CDR3: TGTGCCAGCAGCGGGTCCGGGACAGTGAACACTGAAGCTTTCTTT. V is TRBV9 and J is TRBJ1-1, with TRBD1 matching 7 bases. CDR3 length: 15 amino acids. V gave up 3 bases and J gave up 0 bases; unmatched junction bases: 5. Germline CDR1 reads SGDLS; CDR2 reads YYNGEE. Full variable domain (rest looked up from reference TRBV9 and TRBJ1-1): DSGVTQTPKHLITATGQRVTLRCSPRSGDLSVYWYQQSLDQGLQFLIQYYNGEERAKGNILERFSAQQFPDLHSELNLSSLELGDSALYFCASSGSGTVNTEAFFGQGTRLTVV.

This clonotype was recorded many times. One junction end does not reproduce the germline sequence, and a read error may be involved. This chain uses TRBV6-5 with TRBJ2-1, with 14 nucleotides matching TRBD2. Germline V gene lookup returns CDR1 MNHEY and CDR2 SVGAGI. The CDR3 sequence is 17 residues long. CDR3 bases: TGTGCCAGCAGTCACTCCGGGACTAGCGGGGGCTACAATGAGCAGTTCTTC. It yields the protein CASSHSGTSGGYNEQFF.